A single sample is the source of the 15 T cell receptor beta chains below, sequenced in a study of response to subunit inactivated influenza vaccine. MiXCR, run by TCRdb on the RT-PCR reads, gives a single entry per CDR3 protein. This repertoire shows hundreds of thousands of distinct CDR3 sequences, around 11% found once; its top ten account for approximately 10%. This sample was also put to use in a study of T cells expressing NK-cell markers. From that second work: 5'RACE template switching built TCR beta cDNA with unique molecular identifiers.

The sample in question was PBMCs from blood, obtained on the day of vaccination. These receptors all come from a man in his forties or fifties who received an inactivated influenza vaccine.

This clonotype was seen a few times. CDR3: CASSFYRGGYTF. DNA of the CDR3: TGTGCCAGCAGTTTTTACCGCGGAGGCTACACCTTC. This chain links TRBV12-3 or TRBV12-4 with TRBJ1-2; D unclear. Trimming removed 3 bases from V and 8 bases from J, with 10 bases in between. This CDR3 is 12 amino acids long.

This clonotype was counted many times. The CDR3: CASRSPGLAGDLPYNEQFF. The CDR3, as DNA: TGTGCCAGTCGATCTCCTGGACTAGCGGGGGACCTCCCTTACAATGAGCAGTTCTTC. The chain recombines TRBV19 with TRBJ2-1; 13 positions match TRBD2. CDR3 length: 19 amino acids. Trimming at V came to 8 bases and at J to 4 bases, leaving 17 bases not matched to a gene. Looked up from germline, CDR1 is LNHDA and CDR2 is SQIVND (reference sequence).

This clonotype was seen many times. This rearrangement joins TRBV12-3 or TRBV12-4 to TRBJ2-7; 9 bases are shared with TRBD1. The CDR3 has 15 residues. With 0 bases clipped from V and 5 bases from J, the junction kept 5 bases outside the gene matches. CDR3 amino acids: CASSLAGTGGDEQYF. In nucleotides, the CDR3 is TGTGCCAGCAGTTTAGCGGGTACAGGGGGCGACGAGCAGTACTTC.

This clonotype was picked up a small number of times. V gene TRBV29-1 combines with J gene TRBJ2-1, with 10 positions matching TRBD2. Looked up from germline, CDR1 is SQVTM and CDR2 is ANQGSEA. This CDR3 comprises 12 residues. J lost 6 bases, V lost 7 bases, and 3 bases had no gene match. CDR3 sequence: CSGTSGFNEQFF. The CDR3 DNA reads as TGCAGCGGGACTAGCGGCTTCAATGAGCAGTTCTTC.

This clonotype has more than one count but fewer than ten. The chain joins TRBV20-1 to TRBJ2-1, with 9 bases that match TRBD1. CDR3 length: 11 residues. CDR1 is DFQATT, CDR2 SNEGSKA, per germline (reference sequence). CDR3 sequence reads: CRIKQGAEQFF. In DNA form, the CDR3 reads TGCAGAATTAAACAGGGGGCTGAGCAGTTCTTC.

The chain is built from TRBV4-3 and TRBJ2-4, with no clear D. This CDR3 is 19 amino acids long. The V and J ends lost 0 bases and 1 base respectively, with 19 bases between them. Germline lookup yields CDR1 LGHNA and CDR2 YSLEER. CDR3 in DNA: TGCGCCAGCAGCCAAGAAACCCCCAAACGTGCGTTGGCCAAAAACATTCAGTACTTC. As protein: CASSQETPKRALAKNIQYF.

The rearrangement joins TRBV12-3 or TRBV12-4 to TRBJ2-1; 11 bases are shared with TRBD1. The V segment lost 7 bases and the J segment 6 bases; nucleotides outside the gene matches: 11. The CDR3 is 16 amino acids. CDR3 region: CASTTPRTGGVNEQFF. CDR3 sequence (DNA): TGTGCCAGCACCACCCCCCGGACAGGGGGCGTCAATGAGCAGTTCTTC.

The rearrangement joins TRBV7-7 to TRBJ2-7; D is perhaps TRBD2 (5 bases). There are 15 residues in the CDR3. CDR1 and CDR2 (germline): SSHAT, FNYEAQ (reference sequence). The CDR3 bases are TGTGCTAGCCCTAAAGGACGGGAAAGCTCCTACGAGCAGTACTTC. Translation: CASPKGRESSYEQYF.

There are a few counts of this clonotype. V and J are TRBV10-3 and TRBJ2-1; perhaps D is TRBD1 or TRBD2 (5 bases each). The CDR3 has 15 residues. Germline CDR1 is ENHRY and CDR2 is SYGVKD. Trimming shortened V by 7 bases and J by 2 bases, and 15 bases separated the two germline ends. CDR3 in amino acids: CAITSRDDPYNEQFF. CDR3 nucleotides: TGTGCCATCACCTCCCGGGACGATCCCTACAATGAGCAGTTCTTC.

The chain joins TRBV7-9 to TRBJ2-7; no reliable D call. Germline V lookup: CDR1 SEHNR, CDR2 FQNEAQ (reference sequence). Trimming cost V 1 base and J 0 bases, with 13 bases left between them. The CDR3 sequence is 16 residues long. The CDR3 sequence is CASSLVRHLSSYEQYF. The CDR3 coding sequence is TGTGCCAGCAGCTTAGTTCGTCACCTGAGCTCCTACGAGCAGTACTTC.

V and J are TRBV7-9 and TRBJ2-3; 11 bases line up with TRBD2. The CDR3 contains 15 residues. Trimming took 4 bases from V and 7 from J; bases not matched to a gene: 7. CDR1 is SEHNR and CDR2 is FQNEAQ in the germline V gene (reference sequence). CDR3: CASSSRLAGLNTQYF. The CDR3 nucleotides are TGTGCCAGCAGCTCGAGACTAGCGGGATTGAATACGCAGTATTTT. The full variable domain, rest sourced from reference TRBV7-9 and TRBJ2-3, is DTGVSQNPRHKITKRGQNVTFRCDPISEHNRLYWYRQTLGQGPEFLTYFQNEAQLEKSRLLSDRFSAERPKGSFSTLEIQRTEQGDSAMYLCASSSRLAGLNTQYFGPGTRLTVL.

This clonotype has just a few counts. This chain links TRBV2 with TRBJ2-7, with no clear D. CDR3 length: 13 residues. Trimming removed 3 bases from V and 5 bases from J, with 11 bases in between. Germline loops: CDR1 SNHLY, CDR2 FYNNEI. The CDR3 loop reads CASSDTWNNEQYF. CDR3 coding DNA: TGTGCCAGCAGTGATACCTGGAACAACGAGCAGTACTTC. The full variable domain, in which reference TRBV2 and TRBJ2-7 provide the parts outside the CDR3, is EPEVTQTPSHQVTQMGQEVILRCVPISNHLYFYWYRQILGQKVEFLVSFYNNEISEKSEIFDDQFSVERPDGSNFTLKIRSTKLEDSAMYFCASSDTWNNEQYFGPGTRLTVT.

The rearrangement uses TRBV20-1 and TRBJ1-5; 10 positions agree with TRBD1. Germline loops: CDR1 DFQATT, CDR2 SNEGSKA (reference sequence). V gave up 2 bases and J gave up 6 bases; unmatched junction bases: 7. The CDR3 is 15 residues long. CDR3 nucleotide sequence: TGCAGTGCTAGACCCGGGACAGGGGTTTCTCAGCCCCAGCATTTT. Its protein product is CSARPGTGVSQPQHF.

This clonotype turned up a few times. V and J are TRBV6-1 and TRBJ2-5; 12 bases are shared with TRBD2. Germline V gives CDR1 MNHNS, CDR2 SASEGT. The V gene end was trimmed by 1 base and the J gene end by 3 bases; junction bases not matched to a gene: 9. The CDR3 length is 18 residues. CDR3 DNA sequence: TGTGCCAGCAGTGAAGGTTGGGGGCTAGCGGGAGGGGAAGAGACCCAGTACTTC. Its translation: CASSEGWGLAGGEETQYF.

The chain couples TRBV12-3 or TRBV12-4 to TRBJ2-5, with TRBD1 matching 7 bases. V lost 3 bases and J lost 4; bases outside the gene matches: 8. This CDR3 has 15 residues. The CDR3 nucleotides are TGTGCCAGCAGTTTTCACCGAGGGGGCTCAGAGACCCAGTACTTC. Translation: CASSFHRGGSETQYF.